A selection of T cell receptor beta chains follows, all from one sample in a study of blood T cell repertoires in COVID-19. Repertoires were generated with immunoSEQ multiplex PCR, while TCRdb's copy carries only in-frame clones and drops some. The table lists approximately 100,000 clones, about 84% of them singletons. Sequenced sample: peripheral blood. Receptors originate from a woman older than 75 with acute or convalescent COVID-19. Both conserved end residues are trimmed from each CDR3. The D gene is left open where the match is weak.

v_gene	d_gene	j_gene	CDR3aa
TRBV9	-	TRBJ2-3	ASSVAAGSVPSTDTQY
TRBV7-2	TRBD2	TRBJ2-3	ASSRGRDAVTQY
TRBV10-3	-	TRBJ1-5	AISAGSNQPQH
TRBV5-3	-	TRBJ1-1	ARRPGGVNTEAF
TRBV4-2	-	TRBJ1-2	ASSRDTQERGYT
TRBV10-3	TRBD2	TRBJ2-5	AIRAGGVSTQY
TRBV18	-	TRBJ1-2	ASSPLDISYGYT
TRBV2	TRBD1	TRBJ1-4	ASSRDRNEKLF
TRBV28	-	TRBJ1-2	ASRPSMGGVGYGYT
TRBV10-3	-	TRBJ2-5	AIRGQGQETQY
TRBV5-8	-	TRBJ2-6	ASSFRGAGANVLT
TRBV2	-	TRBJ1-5	ASRGMGGGQPQH
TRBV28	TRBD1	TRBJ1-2	ASSLGGQVGPDGYT
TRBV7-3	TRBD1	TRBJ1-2	ASSTSGTGGALGDYGYT
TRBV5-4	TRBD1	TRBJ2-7	ASSIGTGERYEQY
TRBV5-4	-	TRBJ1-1	ASSLDGTLNTEAF
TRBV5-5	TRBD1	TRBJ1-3	ASSLTGGSYGNTIY
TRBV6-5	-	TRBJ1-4	ASTVRSFNEKLF
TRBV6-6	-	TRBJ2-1	ASSQSRNEQF
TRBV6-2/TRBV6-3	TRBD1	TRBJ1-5	ASSPKRTGVGQPQH
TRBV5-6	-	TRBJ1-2	ASSLGSRDHGYT
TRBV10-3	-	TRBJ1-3	AFGVQSGNTIY
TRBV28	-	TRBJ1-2	ASSFRGNYGYT
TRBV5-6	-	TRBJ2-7	ASSLWGGAAYEQY
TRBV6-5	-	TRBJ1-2	ASSSGTTLKVGYT
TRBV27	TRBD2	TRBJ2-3	ASSLLAGGSTDTQY
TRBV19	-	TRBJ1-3	ASSVRGQFSGNTIY
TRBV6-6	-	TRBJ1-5	ASSYSGGRSNQPQH
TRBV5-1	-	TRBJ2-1	ASSLVSGSGGDEQF
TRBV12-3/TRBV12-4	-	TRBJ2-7	ASSFEQGYEQY
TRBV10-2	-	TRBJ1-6	AGGRGDSPLH
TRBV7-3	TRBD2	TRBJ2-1	ASSLERGGMEQF
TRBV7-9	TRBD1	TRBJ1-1	ASSPFGTGGTEAF
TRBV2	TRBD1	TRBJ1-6	ASSVATGGYNSPLH
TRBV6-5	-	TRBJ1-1	ASSYSAGNTEAF
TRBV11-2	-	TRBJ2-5	ASSPRQQETQY
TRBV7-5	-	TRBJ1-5	ARSLPGHQPQH
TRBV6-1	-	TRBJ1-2	ASSEADRNYGYT
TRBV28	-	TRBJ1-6	ASSLGEVSPLH
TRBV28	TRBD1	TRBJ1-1	ASSLFGQGGAF
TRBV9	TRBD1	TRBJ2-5	ASSPGGQGMGTQY
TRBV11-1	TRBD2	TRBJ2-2	ASSFLGTSRAGELF
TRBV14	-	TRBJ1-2	ASSQSGYGYT
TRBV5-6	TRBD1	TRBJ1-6	ASSSYRGVYNSPLH
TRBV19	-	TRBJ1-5	ASSTTAGSQPQH
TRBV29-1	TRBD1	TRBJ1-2	SVEGQVYGYT
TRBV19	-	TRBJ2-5	ASSTNRAETQY